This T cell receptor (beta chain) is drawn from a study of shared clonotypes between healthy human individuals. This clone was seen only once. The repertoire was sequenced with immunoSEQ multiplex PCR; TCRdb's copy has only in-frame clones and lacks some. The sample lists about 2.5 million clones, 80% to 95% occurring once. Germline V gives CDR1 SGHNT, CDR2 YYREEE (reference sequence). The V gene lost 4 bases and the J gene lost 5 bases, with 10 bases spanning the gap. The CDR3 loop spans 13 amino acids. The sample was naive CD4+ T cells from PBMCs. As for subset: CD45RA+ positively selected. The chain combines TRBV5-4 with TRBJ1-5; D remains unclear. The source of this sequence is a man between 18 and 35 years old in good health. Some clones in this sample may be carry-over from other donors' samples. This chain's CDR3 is CASSRAIDQPQHF. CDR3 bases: TGTGCCAGCAGCCGAGCCATCGATCAGCCCCAGCATTTT.